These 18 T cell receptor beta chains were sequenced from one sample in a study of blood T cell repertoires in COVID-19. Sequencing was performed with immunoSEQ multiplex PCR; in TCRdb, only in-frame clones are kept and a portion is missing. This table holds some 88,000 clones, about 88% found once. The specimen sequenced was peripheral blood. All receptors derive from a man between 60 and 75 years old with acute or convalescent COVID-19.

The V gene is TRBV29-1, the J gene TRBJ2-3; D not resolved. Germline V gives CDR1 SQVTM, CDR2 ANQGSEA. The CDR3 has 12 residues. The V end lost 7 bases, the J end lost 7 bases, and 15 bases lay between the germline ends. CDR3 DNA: TGCAGCGCCGTACCACAATCGAATACGCAGTATTTT. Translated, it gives CSAVPQSNTQYF.

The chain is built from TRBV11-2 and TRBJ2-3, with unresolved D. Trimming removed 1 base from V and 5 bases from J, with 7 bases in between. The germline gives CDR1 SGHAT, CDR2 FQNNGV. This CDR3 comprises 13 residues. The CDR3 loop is CASSLGRGDTQYF. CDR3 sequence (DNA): TGTGCCAGCAGCTTAGGCCGAGGAGATACGCAGTATTTT.

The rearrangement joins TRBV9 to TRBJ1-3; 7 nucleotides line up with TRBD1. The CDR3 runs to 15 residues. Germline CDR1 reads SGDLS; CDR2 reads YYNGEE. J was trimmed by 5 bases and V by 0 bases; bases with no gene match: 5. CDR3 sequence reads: CASSVGDRRRNTIYF. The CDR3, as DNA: TGTGCCAGCAGCGTAGGGGACAGAAGACGAAACACCATATATTTT.

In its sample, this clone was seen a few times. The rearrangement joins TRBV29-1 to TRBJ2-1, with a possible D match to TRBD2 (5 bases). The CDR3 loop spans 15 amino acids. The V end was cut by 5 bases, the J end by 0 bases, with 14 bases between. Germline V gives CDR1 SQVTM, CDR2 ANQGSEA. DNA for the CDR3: TGCAGCGTTCAAGTAGGACTGAGCTCCTACAATGAGCAGTTCTTC. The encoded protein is CSVQVGLSSYNEQFF.

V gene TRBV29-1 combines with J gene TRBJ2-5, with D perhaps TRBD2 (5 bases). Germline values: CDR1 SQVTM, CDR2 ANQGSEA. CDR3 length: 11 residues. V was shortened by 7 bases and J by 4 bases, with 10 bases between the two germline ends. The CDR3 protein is CSAGISETQYF. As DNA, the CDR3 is TGCAGCGCCGGGATTTCAGAGACCCAGTACTTC. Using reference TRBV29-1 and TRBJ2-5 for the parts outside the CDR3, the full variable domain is SAVISQKPSRDICQRGTSLTIQCQVDSQVTMMFWYRQQPGQSLTLIATANQGSEATYESGFVIDKFPISRPNLTFSTLTVSNMSPEDSSIYLCSAGISETQYFGPGTRLLVL.

The CDR3 region is CSARQGGTEAFF. The CDR3 DNA reads as TGCAGCGCTCGACAGGGTGGTACTGAAGCTTTCTTT. The rearrangement joins TRBV29-1 to TRBJ1-1, with TRBD1 matching over 7 bases. The CDR3 extends over 12 amino acids. J lost 5 bases, V lost 7 bases, and 7 bases had no gene match. Germline assignment: CDR1 SQVTM and CDR2 ANQGSEA.

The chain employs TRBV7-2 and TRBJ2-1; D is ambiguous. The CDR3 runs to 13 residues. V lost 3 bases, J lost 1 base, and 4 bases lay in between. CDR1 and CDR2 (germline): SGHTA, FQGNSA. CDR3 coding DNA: TGTGCCAGCAGCTTCCGTTCCTACAATGAGCAGTTCTTC. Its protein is CASSFRSYNEQFF.

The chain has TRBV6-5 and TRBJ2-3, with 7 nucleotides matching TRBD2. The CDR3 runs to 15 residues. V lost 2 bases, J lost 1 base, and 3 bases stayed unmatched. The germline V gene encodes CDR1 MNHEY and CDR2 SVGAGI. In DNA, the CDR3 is TGTGCCAGCAGTTACCGGGAGGCCCGCACAGATACGCAGTATTTT. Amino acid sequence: CASSYREARTDTQYF.

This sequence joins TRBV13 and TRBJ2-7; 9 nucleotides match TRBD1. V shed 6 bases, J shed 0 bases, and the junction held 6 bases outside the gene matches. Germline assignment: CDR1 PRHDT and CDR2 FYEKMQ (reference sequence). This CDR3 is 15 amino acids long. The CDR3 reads CASRQQGAGSYEQYF. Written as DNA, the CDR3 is TGTGCCAGCAGACAACAGGGGGCAGGCTCCTACGAGCAGTACTTC.

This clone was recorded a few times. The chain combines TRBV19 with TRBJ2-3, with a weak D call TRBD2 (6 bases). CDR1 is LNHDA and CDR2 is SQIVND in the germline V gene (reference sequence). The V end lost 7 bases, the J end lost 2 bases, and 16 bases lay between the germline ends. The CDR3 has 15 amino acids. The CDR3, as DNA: TGTGCCAGTAAAGAGGGGTCGGGAGCCACAGATACGCAGTATTTT. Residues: CASKEGSGATDTQYF.

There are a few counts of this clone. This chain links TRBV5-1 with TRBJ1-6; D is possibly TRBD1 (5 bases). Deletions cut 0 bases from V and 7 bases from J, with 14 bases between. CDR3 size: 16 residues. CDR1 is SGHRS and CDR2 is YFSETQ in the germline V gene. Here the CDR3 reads CASSLAGDWNNSPLHF. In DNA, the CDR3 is TGCGCCAGCAGCTTGGCCGGGGACTGGAACAATTCACCCCTCCACTTT.

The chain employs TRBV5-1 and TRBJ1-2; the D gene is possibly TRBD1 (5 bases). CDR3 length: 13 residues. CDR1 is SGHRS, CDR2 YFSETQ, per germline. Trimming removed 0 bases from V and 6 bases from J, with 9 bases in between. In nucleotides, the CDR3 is TGCGCCAGCAGCTTGGGACAGATGAATGGCTACACCTTC. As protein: CASSLGQMNGYTF.

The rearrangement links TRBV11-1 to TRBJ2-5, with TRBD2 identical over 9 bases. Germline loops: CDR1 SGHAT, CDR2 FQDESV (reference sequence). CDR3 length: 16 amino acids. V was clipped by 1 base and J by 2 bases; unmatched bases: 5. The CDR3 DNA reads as TGTGCCAGCAGCTTAGGTCCTAGCGGGACTCAAGAGACCCAGTACTTC. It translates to CASSLGPSGTQETQYF.

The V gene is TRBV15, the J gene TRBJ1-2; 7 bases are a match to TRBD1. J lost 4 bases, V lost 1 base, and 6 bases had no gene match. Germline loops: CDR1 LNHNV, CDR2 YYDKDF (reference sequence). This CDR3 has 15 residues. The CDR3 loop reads CATSRGQGVTYGYTF. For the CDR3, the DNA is TGTGCCACCAGCAGAGGGCAGGGGGTAACCTATGGCTACACCTTC.

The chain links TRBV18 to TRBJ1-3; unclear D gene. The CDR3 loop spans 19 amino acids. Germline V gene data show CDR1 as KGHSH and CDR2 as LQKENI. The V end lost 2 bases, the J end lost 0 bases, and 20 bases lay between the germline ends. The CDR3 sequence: CASSPIGQSSSSSGNTIYF. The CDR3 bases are TGTGCCAGCTCACCAATTGGGCAGTCTTCCTCGAGCTCTGGAAACACCATATATTTT.

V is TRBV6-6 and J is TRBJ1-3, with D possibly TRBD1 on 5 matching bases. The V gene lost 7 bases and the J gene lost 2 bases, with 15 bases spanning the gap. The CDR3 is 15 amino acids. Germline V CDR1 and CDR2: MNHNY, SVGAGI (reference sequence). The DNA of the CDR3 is TGTGCCAGCACTGTAGGAGCGGGGGCTGGAAACACCATATATTTT. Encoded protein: CASTVGAGAGNTIYF.

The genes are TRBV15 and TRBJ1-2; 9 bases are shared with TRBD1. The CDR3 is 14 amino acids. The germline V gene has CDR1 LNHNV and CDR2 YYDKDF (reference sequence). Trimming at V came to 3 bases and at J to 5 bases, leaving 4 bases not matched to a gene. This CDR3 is CATSRGTGRYGYTF. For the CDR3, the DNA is TGTGCCACCAGCAGGGGGACAGGGAGATATGGCTACACCTTC. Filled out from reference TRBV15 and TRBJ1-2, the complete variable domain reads DAMVIQNPRYQVTQFGKPVTLSCSQTLNHNVMYWYQQKSSQAPKLLFHYYDKDFNNEADTPDNFQSRRPNTSFCFLDIRSPGLGDTAMYLCATSRGTGRYGYTFGSGTRLTVV.

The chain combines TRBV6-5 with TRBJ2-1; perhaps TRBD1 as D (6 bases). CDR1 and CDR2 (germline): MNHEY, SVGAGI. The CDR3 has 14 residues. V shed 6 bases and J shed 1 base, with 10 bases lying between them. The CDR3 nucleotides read TGTGCCAGCAGCGGACAGCTGTCCTACAATGAGCAGTTCTTC. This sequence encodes CASSGQLSYNEQFF.